The 24 T cell receptor beta chains below all came from one sample that was sequenced in a study of T cell repertoires in cytomegalovirus infection. Their cognate antigens are unknown. TCRdb called the reads again in MiXCR, with one record for every CDR3 protein. The sample includes approximately 730,000 distinct CDR3 sequences, around 35% of them seen just once. Specimen: cultured PBMCs, collected from culture after CMV antigen stimulation. The source is a human donor in good health (CMV status not recorded). Some clones in this sample may be carry-over from other donors' samples.

This clonotype was picked up one time. The J gene is TRBJ2-4, the V gene TRBV12-3 or TRBV12-4; a weak D match, TRBD2 (6 bases). Deletions cut 4 bases from V and 3 bases from J, with 13 bases between. This CDR3 has 15 amino acids. The CDR3: CASSSAGKGKNIQYF. Written as DNA, the CDR3 is TGTGCCAGCAGTTCCGCGGGGAAGGGCAAAAACATTCAGTACTTC.

This clonotype appeared a few times. The V call is TRBV11-3, the J call TRBJ2-3; the D call may be TRBD1 or TRBD2 (5 bases each). The CDR3 sequence is 14 residues long. The V gene's germline CDR1 is SGHNT and CDR2 YENEEA. Trimming shortened V by 3 bases and J by 4 bases, and 11 bases separated the two germline ends. The CDR3 reads CASSFTRGADTQYF. CDR3 nucleotides: TGTGCCAGCAGCTTTACGAGGGGTGCAGATACGCAGTATTTT.

This clonotype was seen a handful of times. The V call is TRBV20-1, the J call TRBJ2-2; 7 bases are shared with TRBD2. The CDR3 extends over 14 amino acids. The trim removed 2 bases at V and 5 bases at J, leaving 5 bases unmatched. Germline V lookup: CDR1 DFQATT, CDR2 SNEGSKA (reference sequence). CDR3 sequence: CSARLPAGTGELFF. In DNA form, the CDR3 reads TGCAGTGCTAGACTCCCAGCGGGGACCGGGGAGCTGTTTTTT.

This clonotype was detected a few times. J is TRBJ2-3 and V is TRBV7-9; TRBD2 matches 7 bases. V was pared by 2 bases and J by 2 bases, with 13 bases of the junction left unmatched. The germline V gene encodes CDR1 SEHNR and CDR2 FQNEAQ (reference sequence). This CDR3 is 18 amino acids long. DNA of the CDR3: TGTGCCAGCAGCTTAATTTGGCCAGCGGGACTAAACACAGATACGCAGTATTTT. Its translation: CASSLIWPAGLNTDTQYF.

This clonotype has more than one count but fewer than ten. J is TRBJ2-1 and V is TRBV7-8; D is ambiguous. The V end lost 5 bases, the J end lost 5 bases, and 10 bases lay between the germline ends. This CDR3 contains 13 residues. Per the germline V gene, CDR1 is SGHVS and CDR2 is FQNEAQ. CDR3 DNA sequence: TGTGCCAGCAGCATAACAATAGACAATGAGCAGTTCTTC. This encodes CASSITIDNEQFF.

This clonotype was observed at least ten times. This chain joins TRBV7-2 and TRBJ1-2; TRBD1 is a possible D gene (5 bases). V shed 6 bases and J shed 4 bases, with 18 bases lying between them. Per germline, CDR1 SGHTA and CDR2 FQGNSA. This CDR3 spans 15 amino acids. The DNA for the CDR3 is TGTGCCAGCAGACCTCAAACGGGGCAGGGCTATGGCTACACCTTC. It codes for CASRPQTGQGYGYTF.

The CDR3 is CSAIYYEQYF. CDR3 coding DNA: TGCAGCGCTATATACTACGAGCAGTACTTC. The gene calls are TRBV29-1 and TRBJ2-7; the D is unclear. With 7 bases removed from V and 3 bases from J, the gap between germline ends came to 7 bases. CDR1 and CDR2 from the germline V gene are SQVTM and ANQGSEA. The CDR3 length is 10 residues.

This clonotype showed up just a few times. This chain uses TRBV7-9 with TRBJ1-1, with D perhaps TRBD1 (5 bases). Germline V lookup: CDR1 SEHNR, CDR2 FQNEAQ (reference sequence). V shed 1 base and J shed 1 base, with 16 bases lying between them. The CDR3 sequence is 17 residues long. CDR3 in amino acids: CASSLEFSGGRNTEAFF. The CDR3 DNA reads as TGTGCCAGCAGCTTAGAATTTTCTGGGGGAAGGAACACTGAAGCTTTCTTT. Combining the CDR3 with reference TRBV7-9 and TRBJ1-1 gives the whole variable domain DTGVSQNPRHKITKRGQNVTFRCDPISEHNRLYWYRQTLGQGPEFLTYFQNEAQLEKSRLLSDRFSAERPKGSFSTLEIQRTEQGDSAMYLCASSLEFSGGRNTEAFFGQGTRLTVV.

Only a few counts were recorded for this clonotype. The V and J genes are TRBV7-9 and TRBJ2-3; the match to TRBD1 covers 10 bases. Germline-derived CDR1 and CDR2 are SEHNR and FQNEAQ (reference sequence). The CDR3 runs 16 residues. J lost 5 bases, V lost 1 base, and 6 bases had no gene match. Here the CDR3 DNA reads TGTGCCAGCAGCTTAGTTGGGACAGGGGTTATAGATACGCAGTATTTT. Protein product: CASSLVGTGVIDTQYF.

In this sample, this clonotype turned up many times. This chain connects TRBV5-4 to TRBJ2-7, with TRBD1 as a possible D gene (6 bases). The length of the CDR3 is 13 residues. V shed 4 bases and J shed 3 bases, with 11 bases lying between them. Germline CDR1 reads SGHNT; CDR2 reads YYREEE (reference sequence). Here the CDR3 reads CASSRTDSYEQYF. CDR3 in DNA: TGTGCCAGCAGCCGAACGGACAGCTACGAGCAGTACTTC.

In its sample, this clonotype was seen a few times. The chain combines TRBV20-1 with TRBJ1-4, with TRBD1 matching 7 bases. V dropped 7 bases and J dropped 0; count of bases not matched to a gene: 14. Germline V lookup: CDR1 DFQATT, CDR2 SNEGSKA (reference sequence). CDR3 length: 17 residues. The CDR3 DNA is TGCAGTGGACAGGGCAGAGAGAGTGGGGCAACTAATGAAAAACTGTTTTTT. Its protein product is CSGQGRESGATNEKLFF.

V gene TRBV7-9 combines with J gene TRBJ2-1; 7 positions match TRBD1. CDR1 and CDR2 (germline): SEHNR, FQNEAQ (reference sequence). CDR3 size: 13 residues. Unmatched junction bases numbered 6, after V lost 5 bases and J lost 8 bases. CDR3 DNA sequence: TGTGCCAGCAGCGCCTCCGGGACAGATGAGCAGTTCTTC. Protein: CASSASGTDEQFF.

The CDR3 nucleotides read TGTGCCAGCAGCCCATGGGGGTCCTACGAGCAGTACTTC. This gives the protein CASSPWGSYEQYF. The chain recombines TRBV12-3 or TRBV12-4 with TRBJ2-7; D is possibly TRBD1 or TRBD2 (5 bases each). The V end lost 6 bases, the J end lost 1 base, and 10 bases lay between the germline ends. The CDR3 sequence is 13 residues long.

This clonotype was observed many times. The CDR3 reads CASSADQGLNSPLHF. The CDR3, as DNA: TGTGCCAGCAGTGCAGATCAGGGGTTGAATTCACCCCTCCACTTT. The chain couples TRBV7-2 to TRBJ1-6, with D possibly being TRBD1 (6 bases). The CDR3 contains 15 residues. Trimming removed 6 bases at V and 7 bases at J, with 16 bases between. The germline V gene has CDR1 SGHTA and CDR2 FQGNSA.

V gene TRBV7-2 combines with J gene TRBJ2-5, with TRBD2 as a possible D gene (6 bases). CDR3 size: 13 residues. CDR1 and CDR2 (germline): SGHTA, FQGNSA. Deletions cut 2 bases from V and 10 bases from J, with 14 bases between. The CDR3 DNA reads as TGTGCCAGCAGCTTATACCTGCGGGATATCCAGTACTTC. Its translation: CASSLYLRDIQYF.

The table lists this clonotype with a few counts. The CDR3 loop reads CASSFLLAVQETQYF. In DNA form, the CDR3 reads TGTGCCAGCAGCTTCCTTTTAGCGGTCCAAGAGACCCAGTACTTC. The rearrangement links TRBV7-9 to TRBJ2-5; D might be TRBD2 (6 bases). CDR1 and CDR2 (germline): SEHNR, FQNEAQ (reference sequence). V lost 3 bases and J 1 base, leaving 12 bases between the germline ends. This CDR3 has 15 amino acids.

The chain joins TRBV7-2 to TRBJ1-1; D gene uncertain. CDR1 and CDR2 (germline): SGHTA, FQGNSA. V shed 4 bases and J shed 2 bases, with 8 bases lying between them. The CDR3 is made up of 13 amino acids. CDR3 in DNA: TGTGCCAGCAGCTGGTGGGAAAACACTGAAGCTTTCTTT. It specifies CASSWWENTEAFF. Supplemented by reference TRBV7-2 and TRBJ1-1, the full variable domain reads GAGVSQSPSNKVTEKGKDVELRCDPISGHTALYWYRQSLGQGLEFLIYFQGNSAPDKSGLPSDRFSAERTGGSVSTLTIQRTQQEDSAVYLCASSWWENTEAFFGQGTRLTVV.

CDR3: CASSWGAEGYEQYF. The CDR3 region has the DNA TGTGCCAGCAGTTGGGGAGCGGAGGGCTACGAGCAGTACTTC. This chain joins TRBV12-3 or TRBV12-4 and TRBJ2-7; the D gene is possibly TRBD2 (6 bases). The germline V and J ends were trimmed by 4 bases and 3 bases, with 13 bases remaining between them. The CDR3 is 14 residues long.

This clonotype was seen only a few times. The rearrangement joins TRBV5-4 to TRBJ2-5; no firm D call. The ends were cut back, 0 bases at V and 2 bases at J, with 11 bases in the middle. The CDR3 contains 15 residues. Germline-derived CDR1 and CDR2 are SGHNT and YYREEE (reference sequence). The CDR3 DNA sequence: TGTGCCAGCAGCTTGGGAACCCGTGGTCAAGAGACCCAGTACTTC. This translates into CASSLGTRGQETQYF.

The chain is built from TRBV4-1 and TRBJ1-5, with D uncertain. The CDR3 is 15 amino acids. In germline, CDR1 is MGHRA, CDR2 YSYEKL. The V gene lost 6 bases and the J gene lost 4 bases, with 16 bases spanning the gap. CDR3 in DNA: TGCGCCAGCAGATGGGCCCCGGAGGGTAATCAGCCCCAGCATTTT. Protein: CASRWAPEGNQPQHF.

The CDR3 sequence: CASSPGTTAYEQYF. CDR3 in DNA: TGTGCCAGCAGCCCGGGTACGACAGCCTACGAGCAGTACTTC. The rearrangement uses TRBV7-3 and TRBJ2-7; D may be TRBD1 (5 bases). V was shortened by 5 bases and J by 2 bases, with 13 bases between the two germline ends. The CDR3 is 14 amino acids. CDR1 is SGHTA and CDR2 is FQGTGA in the germline V gene.

The chain uses TRBV12-3 or TRBV12-4 and TRBJ2-7; 7 bases map to TRBD2. V trimming: 6 bases; J trimming: 5 bases; junction bases outside the gene matches: 19. This CDR3 is built from 17 residues. CDR3: CASSLAFVGGSIDEQYF. As DNA, the CDR3 is TGTGCCAGCAGCCTTGCCTTTGTGGGCGGGAGTATAGACGAGCAGTACTTC.

V is TRBV4-1 and J is TRBJ1-2; no definite D call. V lost 4 bases to trimming and J lost 1 base, with 13 bases between them. The V gene's germline CDR1 is MGHRA and CDR2 YSYEKL. The CDR3 is made up of 15 amino acids. The CDR3 loop is CASSPRWEDNYGYTF. The CDR3 DNA reads as TGCGCCAGCAGCCCGAGGTGGGAGGATAACTATGGCTACACCTTC.

CDR3 loop: CSAGGSDRPRPEAFF. The CDR3 DNA sequence: TGCAGTGCAGGAGGGTCGGACAGGCCAAGGCCTGAAGCTTTCTTT. The chain links TRBV20-1 to TRBJ1-1; 7 bases line up with TRBD1. The germline CDR1 and CDR2 sequences are DFQATT and SNEGSKA (reference sequence). There are 15 residues in the CDR3. Germline trimming cut 6 bases from V and 6 bases from J; bases unmatched to any gene: 16.